The text below deals with one TCR beta chain. The data derive from a study of blood T cell repertoires in COVID-19. The CDR3 is 21 residues long. Trimming removed 1 base from V and 4 bases from J; junction bases left unmatched: 13. Germline lookup yields CDR1 SGHTA and CDR2 FQGTGA. In the study's own analysis: Amplification with reference gene primers provided the estimates of nucleated cell counts. Data came from immunoSEQ multiplex PCR; TCRdb stores just in-frame clones and leaves some out. That table gives V, J and clone size, and the DNA gave D and trimming. The repertoire holds fewer than 350,000 clones, with around 90% as singletons.

V gene TRBV7-3 combines with J gene TRBJ2-2, with 15 positions matching TRBD2. Specimen: PBMCs or T cells enriched from blood (not recorded which). This clonotype originated in a man between 60 and 75 years old who had recovered from COVID-19. Written as DNA, the CDR3 is TGTGCCAGCAGCTTAAAATCAGGACTAGCGGGAGGGAGGAGTAGCACCGGGGAGCTGTTTTTT. It codes for CASSLKSGLAGGRSSTGELFF.